These 17 T cell receptor beta chains came from one sample sequenced in a study of blood T cell repertoires in COVID-19. Sequencing used immunoSEQ multiplex PCR; TCRdb keeps in-frame clones, though not all of them. The sample shows about 310,000 clones, around 90% of them seen only once. The sequencing sample was made of PBMCs or T cells enriched from blood (not recorded which). These receptors were taken from a man aged 55 to 69 who had recovered from COVID-19.

The chain links TRBV11-2 to TRBJ1-4; 7 positions match TRBD1. Germline-derived CDR1 and CDR2 are SGHAT and FQNNGV. CDR3 size: 14 residues. The V gene end was trimmed by 3 bases and the J gene end by 4 bases; junction bases not matched to a gene: 2. DNA for the CDR3: TGTGCCAGCAGCTTGACAGGGCTTAATGAAAAACTGTTTTTT. This codes for CASSLTGLNEKLFF.

J is TRBJ2-3 and V is TRBV9; no clear D gene. V was pared by 0 bases and J by 3 bases, with 5 bases between. This CDR3 comprises 13 residues. Per germline, CDR1 SGDLS and CDR2 YYNGEE. The CDR3 region is CASSVGVTDTQYF. The DNA for the CDR3 is TGTGCCAGCAGCGTAGGTGTAACAGATACGCAGTATTTT.

This chain connects TRBV6-4 to TRBJ1-1, with 11 nucleotides matching TRBD1. The CDR3 totals 15 residues. V trimming: 3 bases; J trimming: 2 bases; junction bases outside the gene matches: 2. CDR1 and CDR2 from the germline V gene are MRHNA and SNTAGT. The DNA of the CDR3 is TGTGCCAGCAGTGAACGGACAGGGGGCAACACTGAAGCTTTCTTT. Protein sequence: CASSERTGGNTEAFF.

A single count supports this clone. The chain uses TRBV27 and TRBJ2-1, with D maybe TRBD2 (5 bases). This CDR3 region has 16 residues. CDR1 and CDR2 (germline): MNHEY, SMNVEV (reference sequence). The V gene lost 2 bases and the J gene lost 0 bases, with 11 bases spanning the gap. The CDR3: CASSLEGPSSYNEQFF. The CDR3 DNA follows: TGTGCCAGCAGTTTAGAGGGCCCTAGCTCCTACAATGAGCAGTTCTTC.

As regards this clone: The same CDR3 can be traced to other DNA sequences in this sample. The rearrangement links TRBV9 to TRBJ1-2, with 8 bases matching TRBD1. CDR3 length equals 14 residues. The germline V gene encodes CDR1 SGDLS and CDR2 YYNGEE. V shed 3 bases and J 2 bases; nucleotides not matched to a gene: 3. The CDR3: CASSAGQGNYGYTF. The CDR3 DNA reads TGTGCCAGCAGCGCAGGACAGGGAAACTATGGCTACACCTTC.

This clone came up a few times. This sequence joins TRBV11-2 and TRBJ2-2; 9 bases map to TRBD1. Germline V gene sequence: CDR1 SGHAT, CDR2 FQNNGV. There are 18 residues in the CDR3. Germline trimming cut 5 bases from V and 3 bases from J; bases unmatched to any gene: 13. CDR3 region: CASSTSRDRASYTGELFF. The CDR3 region has the DNA TGTGCCAGCAGCACGTCCCGGGACAGGGCTAGTTACACCGGGGAGCTGTTTTTT.

This chain connects TRBV7-3 to TRBJ2-2, with TRBD2 as a possible D gene (6 bases). From germline, CDR1 is SGHTA and CDR2 FQGTGA. V was clipped by 5 bases and J by 3 bases, with 16 bases between them. This CDR3 is 16 amino acids long. The CDR3, as DNA: TGTGCCAGCAGCGCTAGGGACTCCTCCCACACCGGGGAGCTGTTTTTT. Translated, it gives CASSARDSSHTGELFF.

J is TRBJ1-2 and V is TRBV7-3, with 7 bases identical to TRBD1. The V gene end was trimmed by 3 bases and the J gene end by 7 bases; junction bases not matched to a gene: 5. Germline CDR1 SGHTA, CDR2 FQGTGA. There are 13 residues in the CDR3. In nucleotides, the CDR3 is TGTGCCAGCAGCTTCGACAGGGCGTTTGGCTACACCTTC. Residues: CASSFDRAFGYTF.

This chain links TRBV29-1 with TRBJ1-2; D may be TRBD1 (5 bases). V lost 4 bases, J lost 7 bases, and 13 bases lay in between. This CDR3 comprises 12 residues. CDR1 SQVTM and CDR2 ANQGSEA come from the germline V gene. In DNA form, the CDR3 reads TGCAGCGTTGGCGACAGCCTTTCTGGCTACACCTTC. Protein: CSVGDSLSGYTF.

This chain joins TRBV5-1 and TRBJ2-1, with a tentative D call TRBD2 (6 bases). From germline, CDR1 is SGHRS and CDR2 YFSETQ. The CDR3 is made up of 15 amino acids. Trimming stripped 7 bases from V and 3 bases from J, with 17 bases between. CDR3 sequence (DNA): TGCGCCAGCGGTGAGCTTAGTAGCGGCTACAATGAGCAGTTCTTC. Encoded protein: CASGELSSGYNEQFF.

The chain's CDR3 is CASSGDRDRYTF. CDR3 DNA sequence: TGTGCCAGCAGCGGGGACAGGGACCGGTACACCTTC. This chain links TRBV2 with TRBJ1-2; 9 bases are shared with TRBD1. The germline V gene encodes CDR1 SNHLY and CDR2 FYNNEI. V shed 6 bases and J 11 bases; nucleotides not matched to a gene: 7. The CDR3 runs 12 residues.

The chain employs TRBV28 and TRBJ2-2; 11 bases match TRBD2. V dropped 1 base and J dropped 0; count of bases not matched to a gene: 1. This CDR3 has 17 amino acids. From germline, CDR1 is MDHEN and CDR2 SYDVKM. CDR3 bases: TGTGCCAGCAGTTTATCGACTAGCGGGGCGAACACCGGGGAGCTGTTTTTT. Its protein product is CASSLSTSGANTGELFF.

The V gene is TRBV24-1, the J gene TRBJ2-5; a possible D gene is TRBD2 (6 bases). V shed 4 bases and J shed 4 bases, with 18 bases lying between them. CDR3 size: 16 residues. The germline V gene has CDR1 KGHDR and CDR2 SFDVKD. The CDR3 DNA follows: TGTGCCACCAGTGAAGGCGGCGGGACGCGGCGAGAGACCCAGTACTTC. Translated: CATSEGGGTRRETQYF.

The V gene is TRBV7-2, the J gene TRBJ2-2; D may be TRBD2 (6 bases). The CDR3 is 15 residues long. V lost 6 bases to trimming and J lost 1 base, with 12 bases between them. CDR1 is SGHTA, CDR2 FQGNSA, per germline. The CDR3 here is CASRMLGGNTGELFF. CDR3 DNA sequence: TGTGCCAGCAGGATGCTGGGGGGGAACACCGGGGAGCTGTTTTTT.

The V gene is TRBV3-1 (or the pseudogene TRBV3-2), the J gene TRBJ1-5; TRBD1 aligns across 9 bases. Germline values: CDR1 LGHDT, CDR2 YNNKEL (reference sequence). The CDR3 covers 15 residues. Germline trimming cut 1 base from V and 4 bases from J; bases unmatched to any gene: 2. CDR3 amino acids: CASSQADRGNQPQHF. The CDR3 nucleotides are TGTGCCAGCAGCCAAGCGGACAGGGGAAATCAGCCCCAGCATTTT.

V is TRBV19 and J is TRBJ1-5, with 7 bases lining up with TRBD1. Germline-derived CDR1 and CDR2 are LNHDA and SQIVND (reference sequence). V shed 7 bases, J shed 5 bases, and the junction held 11 bases outside the gene matches. This CDR3 has 15 residues. DNA for the CDR3: TGTGCCAGTAACCAAGGGGACAGCCCCCATCAGCCCCAGCATTTT. Its protein is CASNQGDSPHQPQHF. The complete variable domain, with remaining parts taken from reference TRBV19 and TRBJ1-5, reads DGGITQSPKYLFRKEGQNVTLSCEQNLNHDAMYWYRQDPGQGLRLIYYSQIVNDFQKGDIAEGYSVSREKKESFPLTVTSAQKNPTAFYLCASNQGDSPHQPQHFGDGTRLSIL.

This rearrangement joins TRBV6-6 to TRBJ2-1; perhaps TRBD2 as D (6 bases). V lost 6 bases and J lost 6, with 12 bases in between. Germline V gene data show CDR1 as MNHNY and CDR2 as SVGAGI (reference sequence). This CDR3 comprises 13 residues. The CDR3: CASRPTSLNEQFF. The CDR3 DNA sequence: TGTGCCAGCAGACCGACTAGTCTCAATGAGCAGTTCTTC.